The source of this T cell receptor (beta chain) is a study of immune cell composition in non-small cell lung cancer. The normal lung sample lay at least 3 cm, and maximally far, from the tumour. DNA was extracted from unsorted cell suspensions stored frozen. Notes on this clone: Its antigen is not known.

Some clones are missing from TCRdb's copy, which holds only in-frame ones; the method was immunoSEQ multiplex PCR. The data contain thousands of clones, 82% of them singletons. The CDR3 is 14 amino acids. V lost 4 bases to trimming and J lost 4 bases; unmatched junction nucleotides: 7. Germline assignment: CDR1 SGHRS and CDR2 YFSETQ. Regarding the study as a whole: Tumour-reactive clones were not shown to match dominant in vivo tumour clones. Roughly 80% of squamous and roughly 32% of adenocarcinoma cases had tumour-associated clones >0.5%. In adenocarcinoma, maximal tumour-associated clone frequency tracked TIL tumour reactivity.

The material sequenced was non-adjacent lung tissue. The V and J genes are TRBV5-1 and TRBJ2-7; TRBD1 agrees at 8 bases. The receptor was isolated from a human donor with non-small cell lung cancer. The CDR3 is CASSRGTGGYEQYF. The CDR3 region has the DNA TGCGCCAGCAGCCGGGGGACAGGAGGTTACGAGCAGTACTTC.